This entry lists 20 T cell receptor beta chains sequenced from one sample in a study of lymphopenia after photon versus proton radiotherapy (dated by TCRdb to between 2017 and 2020). The library was built by means of the immunoSEQ multiplex PCR assay. The immuneACCESS repertoire file appears here via TCRdb, limited to in-frame rearrangements. These files lack a portion of the clones; in checked studies, under half of the deficit traces to unresolved V genes, and the cause of the others is not known. The sample profile shows 26,000 or so clones; 85% of them were found once. The ten largest make up about 5.2% of the sample. The sequencing here drew on peripheral blood, taken from a patient treated with photon-based radiotherapy. All receptors come from a man younger than 45 with gastric cancer.

The chain carries TRBV4-1 and TRBJ2-5; D may be TRBD1 or TRBD2 (5 bases each). V was pared by 4 bases and J by 2 bases, with 11 bases between. The germline V gene encodes CDR1 MGHRA and CDR2 YSYEKL. The CDR3 contains 14 residues. CDR3 region: CASSPGTWQETQYF. CDR3 coding DNA: TGCGCCAGCAGCCCGGGGACCTGGCAAGAGACCCAGTACTTC.

The CDR3 DNA is TGTGCCAGCAGCCGCCTACAGGGAAAGGGCACTGAAGCTTTCTTT. Its translation: CASSRLQGKGTEAFF. This chain uses TRBV14 with TRBJ1-1; D perhaps matches TRBD1 (6 bases). Germline V gene lookup returns CDR1 SGHDN and CDR2 FVKESK. The CDR3 sequence is 15 residues long. V was cut by 4 bases and J by 4 bases, with 16 bases left in between. Full variable domain (remainder filled in from reference TRBV14 and TRBJ1-1): EAGVTQFPSHSVIEKGQTVTLRCDPISGHDNLYWYRRVMGKEIKFLLHFVKESKQDESGMPNNRFLAERTGGTYSTLKVQPAELEDSGVYFCASSRLQGKGTEAFFGQGTRLTVV.

This clone has a handful of counts. The chain couples TRBV2 to TRBJ2-3; D is undetermined. V gave up 5 bases and J gave up 7 bases, with 13 bases separating them. The CDR3 consists of 13 residues. Per the germline V gene, CDR1 is SNHLY and CDR2 is FYNNEI. The CDR3 DNA reads as TGTGCCAGCAGTCCCCTCCCCGGAAATACGCAGTATTTT. Protein: CASSPLPGNTQYF.

In its sample, this clone was seen a few times. The V call is TRBV28, the J call TRBJ1-2; TRBD1 might be the D (5 bases). The germline V gene encodes CDR1 MDHEN and CDR2 SYDVKM. The CDR3 runs 16 residues. V gave up 6 bases and J gave up 1 base, with 18 bases separating them. CDR3 nucleotides: TGTGCCAGCAGAACCCTGGGGGTCGAGCTTAACTATGGCTACACCTTC. It codes for CASRTLGVELNYGYTF.

The chain joins TRBV11-3 to TRBJ1-4; TRBD1 matches at 9 bases. From germline, CDR1 is SGHNT and CDR2 YENEEA. J gave up 3 bases and V 6 bases, and 5 bases lay outside the gene matches. The CDR3 extends over 15 amino acids. CDR3 residues: CASSYGQGSNEKLFF. The CDR3 DNA sequence: TGTGCCAGCAGTTACGGACAGGGGTCTAATGAAAAACTGTTTTTT. The full variable domain, completed using reference TRBV11-3 and TRBJ1-4, is EAGVVQSPRYKIIEKKQPVAFWCNPISGHNTLYWYLQNLGQGPELLIRYENEEAVDDSQLPKDRFSAERLKGVDSTLKIQPAELGDSAVYLCASSYGQGSNEKLFFGSGTQLSVL.

The CDR3 sequence is CASSEGDRHYYSPLHF. The CDR3 DNA sequence: TGTGCCAGCAGTGAAGGGGACAGGCATTATTATTCACCCCTCCACTTT. This rearrangement joins TRBV6-1 to TRBJ1-6; 8 bases agree with TRBD1. CDR1 and CDR2 (germline): MNHNS, SASEGT. The CDR3 sequence is 16 residues long. The ends lost 1 base at V and 8 bases at J; junction bases unmatched: 7.

The rearrangement joins TRBV6-5 to TRBJ1-6; D possibly corresponds to TRBD1 (5 bases). The V gene lost 0 bases and the J gene lost 7 bases, with 7 bases spanning the gap. The CDR3 contains 14 residues. The germline CDR1 and CDR2 sequences are MNHEY and SVGAGI. CDR3 residues: CASSYSGPNSPLHF. Written as DNA, the CDR3 is TGTGCCAGCAGTTACTCGGGGCCGAATTCACCCCTCCACTTT.

The chain carries TRBV28 and TRBJ2-7; 7 bases map to TRBD1. Germline values: CDR1 MDHEN, CDR2 SYDVKM. Germline trimming cut 7 bases from V and 3 bases from J; bases unmatched to any gene: 12. This CDR3 comprises 15 residues. CDR3 amino acids: CASIASGTASYEQYF. The CDR3 region has the DNA TGTGCCAGCATTGCGTCCGGGACAGCAAGCTACGAGCAGTACTTC.

The chain couples TRBV29-1 to TRBJ1-1; D not certain. V was trimmed by 4 bases and J by 7 bases, leaving 16 bases between them. The CDR3 sequence is 13 residues long. Germline V gene lookup returns CDR1 SQVTM and CDR2 ANQGSEA. The CDR3 loop reads CSVVVDRWGEAFF. CDR3 in DNA: TGCAGCGTTGTGGTTGACCGATGGGGTGAAGCTTTCTTT.

V usage is TRBV10-3 and J usage is TRBJ2-7, with 10 bases fitting TRBD1. Per germline, CDR1 ENHRY and CDR2 SYGVKD. V gave up 4 bases and J gave up 2 bases; unmatched junction bases: 5. The length of the CDR3 is 15 residues. The DNA of the CDR3 is TGTGCCATCAGTGCATGGACAGGGGGTACCTACGAGCAGTACTTC. Its translation: CAISAWTGGTYEQYF.

The rearrangement joins TRBV5-1 to TRBJ2-2; TRBD1 aligns across 11 bases. V was pared by 3 bases and J by 4 bases, with 5 bases of the junction left unmatched. Germline CDR1 is SGHRS and CDR2 is YFSETQ. The CDR3 is 16 amino acids. In DNA, the CDR3 is TGCGCCAGCAGCTCCCGGACAGGGGGCTTCACCGGGGAGCTGTTTTTT. Protein: CASSSRTGGFTGELFF.

The chain recombines TRBV10-1 with TRBJ2-2; 7 positions agree with TRBD2. The trim removed 6 bases at V and 1 base at J, leaving 2 bases unmatched. The CDR3 contains 14 residues. The germline V gene has CDR1 WNHNN and CDR2 SYGVQD (reference sequence). The CDR3 bases are TGCGCCAGCAGCCCTAGCGGGAACACCGGGGAGCTGTTTTTT. Its translation: CASSPSGNTGELFF.

This chain uses TRBV19 with TRBJ2-2; D is unclear. V was shortened by 6 bases and J by 3 bases, with 5 bases between the two germline ends. The CDR3 loop spans 12 amino acids. CDR1 LNHDA and CDR2 SQIVND come from the germline V gene (reference sequence). CDR3 bases: TGTGCCAGTAGCCCGTACACCGGGGAGCTGTTTTTT. The encoded protein is CASSPYTGELFF.

This chain uses TRBV7-2 with TRBJ1-2, with D uncertain. This CDR3 has 12 residues. Trimming pared 1 base from V and 6 bases from J, leaving 6 bases between. Per the germline V gene, CDR1 is SGHTA and CDR2 is FQGNSA. CDR3 amino acids: CASSLVEDGYTF. CDR3 in DNA: TGTGCCAGCAGCTTAGTGGAAGATGGCTACACCTTC. The whole variable domain, filled in from reference TRBV7-2 and TRBJ1-2, reads GAGVSQSPSNKVTEKGKDVELRCDPISGHTALYWYRQSLGQGLEFLIYFQGNSAPDKSGLPSDRFSAERTGGSVSTLTIQRTQQEDSAVYLCASSLVEDGYTFGSGTRLTVV.

This clone was seen just once. The V call is TRBV6-5, the J call TRBJ1-3; 9 bases fit TRBD1. CDR1 is MNHEY, CDR2 SVGAGI, per germline. The CDR3 consists of 15 residues. After removal of 6 bases from V and 2 bases from J, the junction contained 5 bases not matched to a gene. The chain's CDR3 is CASRTGTGTGNTIYF. CDR3 in DNA: TGTGCCAGCAGGACCGGGACAGGGACTGGAAACACCATATATTTT.

V and J are TRBV5-1 and TRBJ2-6; D gene ambiguous. The V gene lost 1 base and the J gene lost 0 bases, with 8 bases spanning the gap. CDR3 size: 16 residues. From germline, CDR1 is SGHRS and CDR2 YFSETQ. CDR3 nucleotides: TGCGCCAGCAGCTTGAGGCCGAGCTCTGGGGCCAACGTCCTGACTTTC. Its protein product is CASSLRPSSGANVLTF.

This rearrangement joins TRBV7-9 to TRBJ2-7, with D tentatively TRBD1 or TRBD2 (5 bases each). This CDR3 contains 14 residues. The germline gives CDR1 SEHNR, CDR2 FQNEAQ (reference sequence). Trimming removed 1 base at V and 5 bases at J, with 12 bases between. CDR3 loop: CASSLDNGANEQYF. The CDR3 DNA follows: TGTGCCAGCAGCTTAGATAACGGGGCGAACGAGCAGTACTTC.

The chain combines TRBV4-1 with TRBJ2-1, with 7 bases lining up with TRBD2. The V gene end was trimmed by 3 bases and the J gene end by 6 bases; junction bases not matched to a gene: 5. This CDR3 comprises 14 residues. Germline loops: CDR1 MGHRA, CDR2 YSYEKL. The CDR3: CASSQGLMSNEQFF. CDR3 bases: TGCGCCAGCAGCCAGGGACTAATGTCCAATGAGCAGTTCTTC.

The chain couples TRBV29-1 to TRBJ2-3, with D perhaps matching TRBD2 (6 bases). Germline V CDR1 and CDR2: SQVTM, ANQGSEA. The CDR3 extends over 13 amino acids. The ends were cut back, 4 bases at V and 1 base at J, with 9 bases in the middle. CDR3 sequence reads: CSVGRGGTDTQYF. The CDR3 coding sequence is TGCAGCGTTGGGAGGGGCGGCACAGATACGCAGTATTTT.

The sample holds one count of this clone. This likely comes from a read error, as the CDR3 has no conserved phenylalanine or tryptophan at its end. V is TRBV7-8 and J is TRBJ1-2; no clear D gene. This CDR3 spans 14 amino acids. V was shortened by 3 bases and J by 5 bases, with 13 bases between the two germline ends. CDR1 is SGHVS, CDR2 FQNEAQ, per germline. CDR3 protein: CASSFGELGYGYTL. In DNA, the CDR3 is TGTGCCAGCAGCTTCGGGGAGTTGGGGTATGGCTACACCCTC.